This T cell receptor beta chain was sequenced during a study of shared clonotypes between healthy human individuals. Generated by immunoSEQ multiplex PCR, the TCRdb table keeps only in-frame clones and is missing some. The sample holds about 2,200,000 clones, about 93% seen once. The germline gives CDR1 MDHEN, CDR2 SYDVKM. With 2 bases removed from V and 6 bases from J, the gap between germline ends came to 13 bases. The CDR3 runs 15 residues. The naive CD8 fraction comprised CD45RO-negative cells positively selected for CCR7 and excluded terminally differentiated effector memory CD45RA+ cells. The chain uses TRBV28 and TRBJ2-2; no clear D gene. Sequenced input: naive CD8+ T cells from PBMCs. This TCR was sampled from a man younger than 35 in good health. Some clones in this sample may be carry-over from other donors' samples. The CDR3 protein is CASSLGPGVAGELFF. For the CDR3, the DNA is TGTGCCAGCAGTTTAGGGCCAGGAGTCGCCGGGGAGCTGTTTTTT.